The present TCR beta chain was sequenced within a study of T cell responses to AZD1222 COVID-19 vaccine. Findings and caveats of the study: Only a handful of AZD1222 recipients tested seropositive at baseline. Most donors were white British and more were female, and clonal diversity was possibly underestimated. After two AZD1222 doses, spike-specific TCR breadth and depth rose versus day 0.

Trimming shortened V by 2 bases and J by 5 bases, and 9 bases separated the two germline ends. CDR3 length equals 13 residues. CDR1 is MDHEN, CDR2 SYDVKM, per germline. TCRdb's table, derived via immunoSEQ multiplex PCR, lists solely in-frame clones and lacks some. The sample comprises tens of thousands of clones, roughly nine tenths of which are singletons, and about 7% rests with the top ten. Worth noting for this clone: Its specificity is not known.

The sample in question was peripheral blood, obtained on day 0 of AZD1222 vaccination. V usage is TRBV28 and J usage is TRBJ1-2, with no clear D. This receptor was obtained from an adult in good health. The CDR3 protein is CASSLPQEYGYTF. CDR3 coding DNA: TGTGCCAGCAGTTTACCCCAGGAGTATGGCTACACCTTC.